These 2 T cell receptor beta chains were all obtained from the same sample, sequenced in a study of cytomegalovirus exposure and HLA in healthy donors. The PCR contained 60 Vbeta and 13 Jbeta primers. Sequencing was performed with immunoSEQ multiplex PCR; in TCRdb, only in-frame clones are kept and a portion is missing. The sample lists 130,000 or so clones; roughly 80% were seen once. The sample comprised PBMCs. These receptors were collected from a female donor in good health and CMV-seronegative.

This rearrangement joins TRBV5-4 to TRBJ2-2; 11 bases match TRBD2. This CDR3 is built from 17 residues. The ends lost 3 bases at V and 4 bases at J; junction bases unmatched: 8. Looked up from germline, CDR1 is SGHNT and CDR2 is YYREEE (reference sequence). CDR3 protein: CASSSTPGLAVTGELFF. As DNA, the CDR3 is TGTGCCAGCAGCTCTACCCCGGGACTAGCGGTCACCGGGGAGCTGTTTTTT.

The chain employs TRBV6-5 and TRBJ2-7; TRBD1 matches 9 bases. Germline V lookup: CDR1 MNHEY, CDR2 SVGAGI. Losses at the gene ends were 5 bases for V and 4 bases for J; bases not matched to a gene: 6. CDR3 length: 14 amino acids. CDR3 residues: CASSPGTGFYEQYF. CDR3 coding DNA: TGTGCCAGCAGTCCCGGGACAGGGTTTTACGAGCAGTACTTC.